Listed below are T cell receptor beta chains from one sample, sequenced in a study of shared clonotypes between healthy human individuals. Only in-frame clones appear in the TCRdb table, and some are missing; sequencing was by immunoSEQ multiplex PCR. The sample contains about 2 million clones, about 95% of which appear only once. The sequencing input was naive CD8+ T cells sorted from blood. Every receptor here comes from a man between 18 and 29 years old in good health. Each CDR3 is given with its conserved first and last residue. The D gene is left open where the match is weak. Some rows mark clone size as missing; the rest say once, few, many or name a class of expanded clone.

D gene	CDR3 length	V gene	clone size	J gene	CDR3 protein	CDR3 DNA
.	15	TRBV7-9	once	TRBJ2-1	CASSSSASSYNEQFF	TGTGCCAGCAGTTCTAGCGCTAGCTCCTACAATGAGCAGTTCTTC
.	13	TRBV7-7	.	TRBJ2-7	CASSSGPGYEQYF	TGTGCTAGCAGCTCGGGCCCCGGCTACGAGCAGTACTTC
.	14	TRBV13	.	TRBJ2-7	CASSLYLASYEQYF	TGTGCCAGCAGCTTATACCTAGCGAGCTACGAGCAGTACTTC
TRBD2	16	TRBV23-1	.	TRBJ2-1	CASSQSAGGTYNEQFF	TGCGCCAGCAGTCAATCGGCGGGGGGCACCTACAATGAGCAGTTCTTC
.	18	TRBV5-8	.	TRBJ2-3	CASSLGRGRKINTDTQYF	TGTGCCAGCAGCTTGGGGAGGGGTCGTAAAATCAACACAGATACGCAGTATTTT
.	11	TRBV20-1	.	TRBJ2-7	CSALQFGEQYF	TGCAGTGCTTTACAGTTCGGCGAGCAGTACTTC
TRBD1	16	TRBV6-1	.	TRBJ2-5	CASSEIGTGLLETQYF	TGTGCCAGCAGTGAAATCGGGACAGGGCTCCTAGAGACCCAGTACTTC
.	16	TRBV4-1	.	TRBJ1-1	CASSLPRVGGTTEAFF	TGCGCCAGCAGCCTTCCGAGGGTTGGCGGGACCACTGAAGCTTTCTTT
TRBD1	15	TRBV5-8	.	TRBJ2-7	CASSSLRDRDHEQYF	TGTGCCAGCAGCTCGCTGCGGGACAGGGATCACGAGCAGTACTTC
.	15	TRBV4-1	.	TRBJ1-4	CASSQDDSPNEKLFF	TGCGCCAGCAGCCAGGATGACAGTCCTAATGAAAAACTGTTTTTT
.	13	TRBV11-3	.	TRBJ2-7	CASSFRSGYEQYF	TGTGCCAGCAGCTTTAGGTCAGGCTACGAGCAGTACTTC
.	13	TRBV5-5	.	TRBJ2-7	CASSLDITYEQYF	TGTGCCAGCAGCTTGGACATAACCTACGAGCAGTACTTC
.	14	TRBV4-1	.	TRBJ2-2	CASSPGDGTGELFF	TGCGCCAGCAGCCCTGGGGACGGTACCGGGGAGCTGTTTTTT
.	14	TRBV27	.	TRBJ2-2	CASSWGQNTGELFF	TGTGCCAGCAGCTGGGGACAGAACACCGGGGAGCTGTTTTTT
.	15	TRBV30	.	TRBJ2-1	CAWQEAGSSYNEQFF	TGTGCCTGGCAGGAGGCGGGAAGCTCCTACAATGAGCAGTTCTTC
TRBD2	17	TRBV11-2	.	TRBJ2-2	CASSAGGLAASTGELFF	TGTGCCAGCAGCGCCGGGGGACTAGCGGCCTCCACCGGGGAGCTGTTTTTT
.	12	TRBV7-9	.	TRBJ2-7	CASSPGAYEQYF	TGTGCCAGCAGCCCAGGGGCCTACGAGCAGTACTTC
.	15	TRBV28	.	TRBJ1-6	CASSAGDGSNSPLHF	TGTGCCAGCAGTGCCGGGGACGGGAGTAATTCACCCCTCCACTTT
.	13	TRBV7-9	.	TRBJ2-7	CASSLTVAREQYF	TGTGCCAGCAGCTTGACTGTGGCGAGAGAGCAGTACTTC
.	17	TRBV7-9	.	TRBJ2-7	CASSYGGGGGFSYEQYF	TGTGCCAGCAGCTACGGCGGAGGGGGGGGATTCTCCTACGAGCAGTACTTC
TRBD2	17	TRBV19	.	TRBJ2-1	CASSALAGERIPNEQFF	TGTGCCAGTAGTGCACTAGCGGGAGAGCGAATCCCCAATGAGCAGTTCTTC
.	15	TRBV18	.	TRBJ2-7	CASSPSGTGNYEQYF	TGTGCCAGCTCACCCTCTGGGACCGGGAATTACGAGCAGTACTTC
.	14	TRBV7-9	.	TRBJ2-7	CASSFGDFTYEQYF	TGTGCCAGCAGCTTTGGGGACTTCACCTACGAGCAGTACTTC
TRBD2	15	TRBV7-9	.	TRBJ2-5	CASSSEGLAGETQYF	TGTGCCAGCAGCTCTGAGGGACTAGCGGGAGAGACCCAGTACTTC
.	12	TRBV7-2	.	TRBJ2-2	CASSRLWGELFF	TGTGCCAGCAGCCGTCTTTGGGGGGAGCTGTTTTTT
TRBD1	11	TRBV20-1	few	TRBJ1-6	CSDGQGSPLHF	TGCAGTGACGGACAGGGATCACCCCTCCACTTT
.	12	TRBV11-2	.	TRBJ2-7	CASTPGSYEQYF	TGTGCCAGCACCCCGGGGTCCTACGAGCAGTACTTC
.	15	TRBV9	.	TRBJ2-7	CASSELDGRGYEQYF	TGTGCCAGCAGCGAACTGGACGGCCGCGGCTACGAGCAGTACTTC
.	13	TRBV5-1	few	TRBJ1-1	CASSLTGYTEAFF	TGCGCCAGCAGCTTGACAGGGTACACTGAAGCTTTCTTT
.	14	TRBV2	.	TRBJ2-3	CASSEADRTDTQYF	TGTGCCAGCAGTGAAGCTGACCGCACAGATACGCAGTATTTT
TRBD1	13	TRBV29-1	.	TRBJ2-5	CSVRDSFGGTQYF	TGCAGCGTGAGGGACAGTTTCGGCGGGACCCAGTACTTC
TRBD2	13	TRBV7-9	.	TRBJ2-5	CATGSGRGETQYF	TGTGCCACCGGGAGCGGGAGAGGGGAGACCCAGTACTTC
TRBD2	17	TRBV7-2	.	TRBJ2-7	CASSLAGLAGGIYEQYF	TGTGCCAGCAGCTTAGCTGGACTAGCGGGGGGTATCTACGAGCAGTACTTC
.	14	TRBV4-1	.	TRBJ2-7	CASSFRDDSYEQYF	TGCGCCAGCAGCTTCCGGGACGACTCCTACGAGCAGTACTTC
.	11	TRBV27	.	TRBJ2-5	CASSSKETQYF	TGTGCCAGCAGTTCTAAAGAGACCCAGTACTTC
.	15	TRBV9	.	TRBJ2-3	CASSVEGRGPDTQYF	TGTGCCAGCAGCGTAGAGGGTCGGGGCCCAGATACGCAGTATTTT
.	15	TRBV7-2	.	TRBJ2-4	CASRQGIGAKNIQYF	TGTGCCAGCAGACAAGGGATTGGGGCCAAAAACATTCAGTACTTC
.	14	TRBV7-9	.	TRBJ1-1	CASSSSGMNTEAFF	TGTGCCAGCAGCTCATCCGGGATGAACACTGAAGCTTTCTTT
.	17	TRBV6-1	.	TRBJ2-7	CASSEAGDGALSYEQYF	TGTGCCAGCAGTGAAGCTGGGGACGGAGCTCTCTCCTACGAGCAGTACTTC
TRBD1	15	TRBV19	.	TRBJ1-2	CASSETGGWGYGYTF	TGTGCCAGTAGTGAGACAGGGGGTTGGGGTTATGGCTACACCTTC
TRBD1	16	TRBV5-4	.	TRBJ1-3	CASSLRTGEVGNTIYF	TGTGCCAGCAGCTTGCGGACAGGGGAGGTTGGAAACACCATATATTTT
TRBD2	15	TRBV11-2	.	TRBJ2-3	CASSYRGGARDTQYF	TGTGCCAGCAGCTACCGCGGGGGGGCCCGGGATACGCAGTATTTT
.	16	TRBV18	.	TRBJ2-7	CASSPGGPGGGDEQYF	TGTGCCAGCTCACCGGGCGGGCCCGGGGGCGGCGACGAGCAGTACTTC
.	13	TRBV29-1	.	TRBJ1-1	CSVYGIISTEAFF	TGCAGCGTTTATGGGATCATCAGCACTGAAGCTTTCTTT
.	15	TRBV2	once	TRBJ2-1	CASSEASRADNEQFF	TGTGCCAGCAGTGAAGCTTCCAGGGCCGACAATGAGCAGTTCTTC
.	14	TRBV15	.	TRBJ2-5	CATSQGRIQETQYF	TGTGCCACCAGCCAGGGACGGATTCAAGAGACCCAGTACTTC
.	13	TRBV15	.	TRBJ1-4	CATAEGVSEKLFF	TGTGCCACAGCGGAGGGGGTTTCGGAAAAACTGTTTTTT
.	14	TRBV5-8	.	TRBJ1-1	CASSRWADATEAFF	TGTGCCAGCAGTCGTTGGGCCGATGCCACTGAAGCTTTCTTT
.	14	TRBV6-5	.	TRBJ2-5	CASSYAPLGETQYF	TGTGCCAGCAGTTATGCTCCCCTGGGGGAGACCCAGTACTTC
.	14	TRBV4-2	.	TRBJ2-7	CASSQESRAYEQYF	TGTGCCAGCAGCCAAGAATCCAGGGCCTACGAGCAGTACTTC
TRBD1	17	TRBV5-6	.	TRBJ2-3	CASSFLHSGQVVDTQYF	TGTGCCAGCAGCTTCTTGCATTCGGGACAGGTTGTTGATACGCAGTATTTT
.	15	TRBV7-6	.	TRBJ2-1	CASSLKTESVYEQFF	TGTGCCAGCAGCTTAAAGACTGAGTCTGTGTATGAGCAGTTCTTC
TRBD1	16	TRBV6-1	.	TRBJ1-1	CASSETGGGLNTEAFF	TGTGCCAGCAGTGAAACAGGGGGTGGGCTGAACACTGAAGCTTTCTTT
TRBD2	16	TRBV27	.	TRBJ2-3	CASSILSGRGPDTQYF	TGTGCCAGCAGTATACTTAGCGGGCGAGGGCCAGATACGCAGTATTTT
.	14	TRBV6-5	.	TRBJ1-1	CASSPSDMNTEAFF	TGTGCCAGCAGCCCATCAGACATGAACACTGAAGCTTTCTTT